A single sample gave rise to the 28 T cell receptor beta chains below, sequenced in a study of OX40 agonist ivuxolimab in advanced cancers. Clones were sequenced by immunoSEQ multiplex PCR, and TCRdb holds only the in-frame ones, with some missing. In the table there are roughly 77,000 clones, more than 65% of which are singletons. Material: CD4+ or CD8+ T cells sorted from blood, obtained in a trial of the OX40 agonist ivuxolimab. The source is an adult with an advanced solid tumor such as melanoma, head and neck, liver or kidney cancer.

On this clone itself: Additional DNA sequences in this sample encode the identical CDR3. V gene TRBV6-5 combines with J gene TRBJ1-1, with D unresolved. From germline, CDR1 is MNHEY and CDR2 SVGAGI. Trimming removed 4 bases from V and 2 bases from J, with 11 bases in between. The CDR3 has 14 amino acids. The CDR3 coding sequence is TGTGCCAGCAGTTTACTCGGCGGTAACACTGAAGCTTTCTTT. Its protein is CASSLLGGNTEAFF.

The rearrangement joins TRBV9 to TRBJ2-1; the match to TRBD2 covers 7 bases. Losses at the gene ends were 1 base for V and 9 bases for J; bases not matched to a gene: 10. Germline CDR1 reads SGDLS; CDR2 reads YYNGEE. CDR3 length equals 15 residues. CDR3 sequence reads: CASSVLAELLGEQFF. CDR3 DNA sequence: TGTGCCAGCAGCGTACTAGCGGAACTTTTAGGTGAGCAGTTCTTC.

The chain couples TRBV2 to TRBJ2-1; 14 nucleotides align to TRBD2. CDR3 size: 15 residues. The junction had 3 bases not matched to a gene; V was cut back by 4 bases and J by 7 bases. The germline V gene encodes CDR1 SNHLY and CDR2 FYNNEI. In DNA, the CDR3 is TGTGCCAGCAGTGGACTAGCGGGAGGGCTTAATGAGCAGTTCTTC. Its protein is CASSGLAGGLNEQFF.

The CDR3 loop reads CASRDRGDTGELFF. The CDR3 region has the DNA TGTGCCAGCCGCGACAGGGGCGACACCGGGGAGCTGTTTTTT. The rearrangement uses TRBV6-4 and TRBJ2-2; 8 bases align to TRBD1. The CDR3 is 14 residues long. Trimming removed 8 bases from V and 3 bases from J; junction bases left unmatched: 5. The germline V gene has CDR1 MRHNA and CDR2 SNTAGT.

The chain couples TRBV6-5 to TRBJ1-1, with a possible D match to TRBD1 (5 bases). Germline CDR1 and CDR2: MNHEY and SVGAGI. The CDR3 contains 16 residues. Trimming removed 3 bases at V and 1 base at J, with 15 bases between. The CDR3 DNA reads TGTGCCAGCAGTTATCATCTGACAGCGCCGAACACTGAAGCTTTCTTT. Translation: CASSYHLTAPNTEAFF.

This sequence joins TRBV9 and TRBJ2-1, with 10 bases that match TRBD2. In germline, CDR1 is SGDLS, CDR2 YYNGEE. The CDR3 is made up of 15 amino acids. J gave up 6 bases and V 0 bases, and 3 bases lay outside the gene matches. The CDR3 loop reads CASSVVAGGLNEQFF. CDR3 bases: TGTGCCAGCAGCGTAGTAGCGGGGGGCCTCAATGAGCAGTTCTTC.

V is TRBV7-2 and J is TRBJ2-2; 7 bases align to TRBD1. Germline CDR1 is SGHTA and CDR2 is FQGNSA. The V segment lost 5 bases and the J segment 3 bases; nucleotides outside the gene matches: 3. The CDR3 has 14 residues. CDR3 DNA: TGTGCCAGCAGCCGCACAGGGGACACCGGGGAGCTGTTTTTT. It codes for CASSRTGDTGELFF.

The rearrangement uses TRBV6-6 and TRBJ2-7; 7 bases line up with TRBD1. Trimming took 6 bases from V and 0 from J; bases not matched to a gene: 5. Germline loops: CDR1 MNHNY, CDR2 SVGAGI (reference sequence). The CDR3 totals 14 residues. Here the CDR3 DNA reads TGTGCCAGCAGCGGACAGGCAAGCTCCTACGAGCAGTACTTC. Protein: CASSGQASSYEQYF.

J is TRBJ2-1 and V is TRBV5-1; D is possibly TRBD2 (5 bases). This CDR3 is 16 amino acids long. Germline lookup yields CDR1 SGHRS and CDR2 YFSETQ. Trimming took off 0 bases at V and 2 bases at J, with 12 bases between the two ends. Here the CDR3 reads CASSLVASTTYNEQFF. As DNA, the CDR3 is TGCGCCAGCAGCTTGGTAGCTAGCACGACCTACAATGAGCAGTTCTTC.

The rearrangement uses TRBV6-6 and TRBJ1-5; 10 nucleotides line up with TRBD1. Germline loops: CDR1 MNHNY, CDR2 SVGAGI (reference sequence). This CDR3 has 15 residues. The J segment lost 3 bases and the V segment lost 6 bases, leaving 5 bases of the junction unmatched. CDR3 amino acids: CASRTGTGDNQPQHF. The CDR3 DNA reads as TGTGCCAGCAGAACCGGGACAGGGGACAATCAGCCCCAGCATTTT.

The DNA for the CDR3 is TGTGCCAGCAGCCAAGATCCCCAGGGGAGGGAGACCCAGTACTTC. It encodes CASSQDPQGRETQYF. This chain links TRBV4-2 with TRBJ2-5; D is perhaps TRBD1 or TRBD2 (6 bases each). This CDR3 region has 15 residues. Looked up from germline, CDR1 is LGHNA and CDR2 is YNFKEQ. V dropped 0 bases and J dropped 5 bases, with 13 bases sitting between them.

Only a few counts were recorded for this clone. Here the CDR3 DNA reads TGCAGCGTTGAAGATGGGAAAGATACGCAGTATTTT. Encoded protein: CSVEDGKDTQYF. The rearrangement uses TRBV29-1 and TRBJ2-3; no reliable D call. Trimming pared 0 bases from V and 5 bases from J, leaving 6 bases between. Germline CDR1 and CDR2: SQVTM and ANQGSEA. CDR3 size: 12 residues.

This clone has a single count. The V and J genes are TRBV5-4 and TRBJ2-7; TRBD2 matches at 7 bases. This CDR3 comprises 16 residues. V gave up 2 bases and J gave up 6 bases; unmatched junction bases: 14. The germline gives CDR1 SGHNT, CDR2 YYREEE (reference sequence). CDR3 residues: CASSLKMGTTLSEQYF. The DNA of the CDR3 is TGTGCCAGCAGCTTAAAGATGGGGACTACCCTTTCCGAGCAGTACTTC. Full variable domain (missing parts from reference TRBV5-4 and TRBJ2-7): ETGVTQSPTHLIKTRGQQVTLRCSSQSGHNTVSWYQQALGQGPQFIFQYYREEENGRGNFPPRFSGLQFPNYSSELNVNALELDDSALYLCASSLKMGTTLSEQYFGPGTRLTVT.

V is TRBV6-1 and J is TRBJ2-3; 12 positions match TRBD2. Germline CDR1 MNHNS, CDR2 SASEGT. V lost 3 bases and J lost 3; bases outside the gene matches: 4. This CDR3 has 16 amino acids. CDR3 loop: CASSDLAGGLTDTQYF. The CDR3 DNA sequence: TGTGCCAGCAGTGACCTAGCGGGGGGGCTTACAGATACGCAGTATTTT.

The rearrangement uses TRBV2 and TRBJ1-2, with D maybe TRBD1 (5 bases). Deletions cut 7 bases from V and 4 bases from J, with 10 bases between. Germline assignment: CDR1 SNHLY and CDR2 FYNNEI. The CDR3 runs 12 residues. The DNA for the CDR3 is TGTGCCAGCATGAAACAGGCCTATGGCTACACCTTC. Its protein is CASMKQAYGYTF.

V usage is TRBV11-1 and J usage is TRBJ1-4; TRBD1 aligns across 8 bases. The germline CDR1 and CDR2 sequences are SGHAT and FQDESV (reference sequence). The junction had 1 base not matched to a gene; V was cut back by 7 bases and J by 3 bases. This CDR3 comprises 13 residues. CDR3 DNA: TGTGCCAGCACCAGGGGGCCTAATGAAAAACTGTTTTTT. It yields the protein CASTRGPNEKLFF.

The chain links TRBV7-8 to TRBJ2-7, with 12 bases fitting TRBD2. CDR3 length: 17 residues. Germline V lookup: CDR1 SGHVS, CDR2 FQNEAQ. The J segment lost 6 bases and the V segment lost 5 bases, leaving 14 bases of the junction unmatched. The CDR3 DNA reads TGTGCCAGCAGCCCTATCCGGACTAGCGGGATTAAAATCGAGCAGTACTTC. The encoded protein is CASSPIRTSGIKIEQYF.

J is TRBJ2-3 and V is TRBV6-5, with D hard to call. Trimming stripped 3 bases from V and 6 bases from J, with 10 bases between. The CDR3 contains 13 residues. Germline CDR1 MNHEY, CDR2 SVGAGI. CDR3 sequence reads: CASSYRAGDTQYF. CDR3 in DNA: TGTGCCAGCAGTTATCGAGCCGGGGATACGCAGTATTTT.

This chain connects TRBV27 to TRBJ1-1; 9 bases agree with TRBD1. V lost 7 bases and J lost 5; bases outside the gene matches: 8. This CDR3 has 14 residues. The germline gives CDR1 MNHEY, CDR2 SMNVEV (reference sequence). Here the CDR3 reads CASTPGQGRTEAFF. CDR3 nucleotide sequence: TGTGCCAGCACCCCGGGACAGGGAAGGACTGAAGCTTTCTTT.

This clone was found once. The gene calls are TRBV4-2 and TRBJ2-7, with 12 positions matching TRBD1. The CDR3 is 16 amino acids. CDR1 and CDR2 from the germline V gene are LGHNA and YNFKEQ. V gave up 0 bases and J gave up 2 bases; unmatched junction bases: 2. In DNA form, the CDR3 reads TGTGCCAGCAGCCAAGACGGGACAGGGGGCGCCTACGAGCAGTACTTC. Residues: CASSQDGTGGAYEQYF.

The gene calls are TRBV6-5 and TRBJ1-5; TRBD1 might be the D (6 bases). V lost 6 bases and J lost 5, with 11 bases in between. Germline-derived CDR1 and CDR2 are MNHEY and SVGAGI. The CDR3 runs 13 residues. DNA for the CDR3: TGTGCCAGCAGGTACAGGGAGGATCAGCCCCAGCATTTT. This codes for CASRYREDQPQHF.

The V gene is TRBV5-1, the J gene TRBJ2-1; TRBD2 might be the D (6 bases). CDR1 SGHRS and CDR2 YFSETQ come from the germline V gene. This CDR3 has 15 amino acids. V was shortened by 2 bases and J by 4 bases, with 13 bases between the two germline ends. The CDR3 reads CASSFFGGAYNEQFF. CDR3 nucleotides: TGCGCCAGCAGCTTTTTCGGGGGAGCTTACAATGAGCAGTTCTTC.

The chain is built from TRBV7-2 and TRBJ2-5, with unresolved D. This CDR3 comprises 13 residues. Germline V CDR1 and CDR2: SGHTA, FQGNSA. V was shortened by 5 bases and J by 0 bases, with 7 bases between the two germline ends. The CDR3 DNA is TGTGCCAGCAGCCCTGGTGACCAAGAGACCCAGTACTTC. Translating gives CASSPGDQETQYF. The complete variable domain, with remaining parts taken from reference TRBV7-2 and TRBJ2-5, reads GAGVSQSPSNKVTEKGKDVELRCDPISGHTALYWYRQSLGQGLEFLIYFQGNSAPDKSGLPSDRFSAERTGGSVSTLTIQRTQQEDSAVYLCASSPGDQETQYFGPGTRLLVL.

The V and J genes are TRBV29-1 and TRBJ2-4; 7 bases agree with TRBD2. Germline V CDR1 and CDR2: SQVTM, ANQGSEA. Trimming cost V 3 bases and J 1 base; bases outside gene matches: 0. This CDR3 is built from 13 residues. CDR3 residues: CSVEGGAKNIQYF. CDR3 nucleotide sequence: TGCAGCGTTGAGGGGGGGGCCAAAAACATTCAGTACTTC. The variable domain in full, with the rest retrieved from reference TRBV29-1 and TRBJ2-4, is SAVISQKPSRDICQRGTSLTIQCQVDSQVTMMFWYRQQPGQSLTLIATANQGSEATYESGFVIDKFPISRPNLTFSTLTVSNMSPEDSSIYLCSVEGGAKNIQYFGAGTRLSVL.

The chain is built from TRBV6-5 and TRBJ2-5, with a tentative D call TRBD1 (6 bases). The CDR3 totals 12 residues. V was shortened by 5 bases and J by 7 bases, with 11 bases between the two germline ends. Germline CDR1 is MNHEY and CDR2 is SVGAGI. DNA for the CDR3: TGTGCCAGCAGTGAGGGGGTTAGGACCCAGTACTTC. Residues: CASSEGVRTQYF.

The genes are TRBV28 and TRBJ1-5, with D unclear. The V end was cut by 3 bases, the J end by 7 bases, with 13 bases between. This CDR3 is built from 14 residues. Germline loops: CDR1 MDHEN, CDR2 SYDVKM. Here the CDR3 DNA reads TGTGCCAGCAGTTTGTCGGGTAAGGAACAGCCCCAGCATTTT. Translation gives CASSLSGKEQPQHF. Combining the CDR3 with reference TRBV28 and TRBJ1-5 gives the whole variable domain DVKVTQSSRYLVKRTGEKVFLECVQDMDHENMFWYRQDPGLGLRLIYFSYDVKMKEKGDIPEGYSVSREKKERFSLILESASTNQTSMYLCASSLSGKEQPQHFGDGTRLSIL.

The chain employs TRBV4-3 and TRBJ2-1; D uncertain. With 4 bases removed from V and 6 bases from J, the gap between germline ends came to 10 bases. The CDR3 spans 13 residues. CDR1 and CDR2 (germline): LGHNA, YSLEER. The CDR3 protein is CASSPGPVNEQFF. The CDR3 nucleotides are TGCGCCAGCAGCCCCGGCCCAGTCAATGAGCAGTTCTTC.

The CDR3 region is CASSRNFNEQFF. Here the CDR3 DNA reads TGTGCCAGCAGCCGGAATTTCAATGAGCAGTTCTTC. The chain is built from TRBV6-5 and TRBJ2-1; D is uncertain. Trimming cost V 6 bases and J 6 bases, with 9 bases left between them. Looked up from germline, CDR1 is MNHEY and CDR2 is SVGAGI. This CDR3 comprises 12 residues.